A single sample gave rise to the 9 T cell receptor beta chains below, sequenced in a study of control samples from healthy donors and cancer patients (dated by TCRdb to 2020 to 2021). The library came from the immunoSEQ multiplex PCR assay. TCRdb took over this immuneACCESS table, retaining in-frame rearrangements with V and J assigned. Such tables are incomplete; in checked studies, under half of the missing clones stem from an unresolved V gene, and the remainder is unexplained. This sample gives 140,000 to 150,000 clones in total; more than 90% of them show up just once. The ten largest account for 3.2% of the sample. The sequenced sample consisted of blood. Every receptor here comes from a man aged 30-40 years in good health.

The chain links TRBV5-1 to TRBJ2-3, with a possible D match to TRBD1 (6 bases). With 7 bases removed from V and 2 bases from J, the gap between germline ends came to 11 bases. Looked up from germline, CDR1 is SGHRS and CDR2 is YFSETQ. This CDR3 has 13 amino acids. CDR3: CASGQRFTDTQYF. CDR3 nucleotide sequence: TGCGCCAGCGGACAGCGATTCACAGATACGCAGTATTTT.

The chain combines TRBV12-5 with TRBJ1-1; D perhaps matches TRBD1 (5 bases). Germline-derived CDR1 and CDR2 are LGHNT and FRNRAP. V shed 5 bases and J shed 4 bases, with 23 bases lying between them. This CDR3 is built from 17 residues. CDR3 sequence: CASGTGTGGGRSTEAFF. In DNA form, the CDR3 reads TGTGCTAGTGGTACGGGAACCGGGGGAGGGCGGAGCACTGAAGCTTTCTTT.

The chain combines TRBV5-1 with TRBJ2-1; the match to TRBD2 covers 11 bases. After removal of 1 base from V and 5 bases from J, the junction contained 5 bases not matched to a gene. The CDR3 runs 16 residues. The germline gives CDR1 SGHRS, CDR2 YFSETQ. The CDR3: CASSLMVAGGHNEQFF. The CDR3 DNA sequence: TGCGCCAGCAGCTTGATGGTAGCGGGGGGGCACAATGAGCAGTTCTTC.

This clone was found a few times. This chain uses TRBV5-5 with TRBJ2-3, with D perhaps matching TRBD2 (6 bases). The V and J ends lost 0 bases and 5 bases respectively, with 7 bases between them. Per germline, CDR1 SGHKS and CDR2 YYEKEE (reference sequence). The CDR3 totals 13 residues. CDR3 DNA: TGTGCCAGCAGCTTGGACGGGGGAGATACGCAGTATTTT. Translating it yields CASSLDGGDTQYF.

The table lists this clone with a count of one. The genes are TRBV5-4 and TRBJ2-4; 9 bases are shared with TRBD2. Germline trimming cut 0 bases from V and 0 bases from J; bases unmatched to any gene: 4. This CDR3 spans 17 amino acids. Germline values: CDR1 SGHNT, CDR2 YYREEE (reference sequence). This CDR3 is CASSLGASGVAKNIQYF. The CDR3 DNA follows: TGTGCCAGCAGCTTGGGAGCTAGCGGGGTAGCCAAAAACATTCAGTACTTC.

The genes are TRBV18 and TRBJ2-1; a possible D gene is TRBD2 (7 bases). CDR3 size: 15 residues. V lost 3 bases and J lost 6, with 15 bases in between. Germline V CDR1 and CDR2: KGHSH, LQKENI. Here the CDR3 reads CASSPPPGGLNEQFF. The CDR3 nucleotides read TGTGCCAGCTCACCCCCACCGGGGGGCCTCAATGAGCAGTTCTTC.

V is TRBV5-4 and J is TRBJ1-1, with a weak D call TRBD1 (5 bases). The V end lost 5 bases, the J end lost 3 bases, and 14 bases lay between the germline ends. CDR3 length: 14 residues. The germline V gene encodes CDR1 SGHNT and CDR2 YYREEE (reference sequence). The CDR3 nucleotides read TGTGCCAGCAGTTCGGCGCGAGGGGACACTGAAGCTTTCTTT. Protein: CASSSARGDTEAFF.

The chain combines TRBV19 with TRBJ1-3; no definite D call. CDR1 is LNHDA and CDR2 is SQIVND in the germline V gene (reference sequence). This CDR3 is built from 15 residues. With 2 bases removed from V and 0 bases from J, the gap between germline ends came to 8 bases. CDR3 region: CASSIIPLSGNTIYF. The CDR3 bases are TGTGCCAGTAGTATAATCCCCCTCTCTGGAAACACCATATATTTT.

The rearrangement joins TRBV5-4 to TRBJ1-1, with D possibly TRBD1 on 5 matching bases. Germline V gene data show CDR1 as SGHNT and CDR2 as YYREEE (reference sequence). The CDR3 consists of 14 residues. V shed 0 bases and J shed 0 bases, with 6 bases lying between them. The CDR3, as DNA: TGTGCCAGCAGCTTGGGGGACTTGAACACTGAAGCTTTCTTT. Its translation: CASSLGDLNTEAFF.